This is a list of T cell receptor beta chains from one sample in a study of technical replicates of blood from a handful of donors. The assay was immunoSEQ multiplex PCR, and TCRdb's table has in-frame clones only and misses some. Here the sample spans tens of thousands of clones, approximately 96% being singletons. Sequenced: T cells isolated from PBMCs. All receptors derive from a human donor in good health. The CDR3 runs from the conserved cysteine through the conserved F or W. The D gene is left open where the match is weak. Expanded clones are given a class, and other clones once, few, many or no size at all.

V: TRBV10-3; J: TRBJ2-1; D: .; size: .; DNA: TGTGCCACCGCTCAGCGGGACAATGAGCAGTTCTTC; CDR3: CATAQRDNEQFF
V: TRBV5-4; J: TRBJ1-1; D: .; size: .; DNA: TGTGCCAGCAGCTTGTTCGGGGAGGCTGCAATGAACACTGAAGCTTTCTTT; CDR3: CASSLFGEAAMNTEAFF
V: TRBV7-2; J: TRBJ2-7; D: TRBD2; size: once; DNA: TGTGCCAGCAGCTTAGCTTCCGGACTAGCGGGGCCCTACGAGCAGTACTTC; CDR3: CASSLASGLAGPYEQYF
V: TRBV5-1; J: TRBJ2-7; D: .; size: .; DNA: TGCGCCAGCAGCTTGACTTCCACCTACGAGCAGTACTTC; CDR3: CASSLTSTYEQYF
V: TRBV4-3; J: TRBJ2-1; D: TRBD2; size: .; DNA: TGCGCCAGCAGCCAAGACGGGACTACCTCGAATGAGCAGTTCTTC; CDR3: CASSQDGTTSNEQFF
V: TRBV6-6; J: TRBJ2-1; D: TRBD2; size: .; DNA: TGTGCCAGCAGAAGCGGGAGTACCTACAATGAGCAGTTCTTC; CDR3: CASRSGSTYNEQFF
V: TRBV9; J: TRBJ2-7; D: TRBD2; size: .; DNA: TGTGCCAGCAGCGCTAGCGGGACCTCCTACGAGCAGTACTTC; CDR3: CASSASGTSYEQYF
V: TRBV9; J: TRBJ2-3; D: .; size: .; DNA: TGTGCCAGCAGCGTAGGAGGGAGGGGGGCGGCCACAGATACGCAGTATTTT; CDR3: CASSVGGRGAATDTQYF
V: TRBV15; J: TRBJ1-1; D: .; size: .; DNA: TGTGCCACCAGCAGGGACAGCAAGTGGACTGAAGCTTTCTTT; CDR3: CATSRDSKWTEAFF
V: TRBV19; J: TRBJ2-7; D: TRBD1; size: .; DNA: TGTGCCAGTAGTCCCGGGACAGGGCTCTACGAGCAGTACTTC; CDR3: CASSPGTGLYEQYF
V: TRBV7-3; J: TRBJ2-2; D: .; size: .; DNA: TGTGCCAGCAGCTTACATAGCGGGAACACCGGGGAGCTGTTTTTT; CDR3: CASSLHSGNTGELFF
V: TRBV5-4; J: TRBJ2-7; D: TRBD2; size: .; DNA: TGTGCCAGCAGCTTAGGAGGGAGGGCCTTACCCGAGCAGTACTTC; CDR3: CASSLGGRALPEQYF
V: TRBV18; J: TRBJ1-2; D: TRBD1; size: .; DNA: TGTGCCAGCTCCTCCGCAAAGGGGGCTTCTAACTATGGCTACACCTTC; CDR3: CASSSAKGASNYGYTF
V: TRBV9; J: TRBJ2-1; D: TRBD2; size: .; DNA: TGTGCCAGCAGCTTAGCCCCAACTAGCGGGACGGGTGAGCAGTTCTTC; CDR3: CASSLAPTSGTGEQFF
V: TRBV18; J: TRBJ1-2; D: .; size: once; DNA: TGTGCCAGCTCATCAATACCAAGTAGCTATGGCTACACCTTC; CDR3: CASSSIPSSYGYTF
V: TRBV7-9; J: TRBJ2-1; D: TRBD2; size: .; DNA: TGTGCCAGCAGCACTCCGACTAGCAGCAATGAGCAGTTCTTC; CDR3: CASSTPTSSNEQFF
V: TRBV9; J: TRBJ2-7; D: .; size: once; DNA: TGTGCCAGCAGCGTAGAGGCCAGGGAGGCGTCGGAGCAGTACTTC; CDR3: CASSVEAREASEQYF
V: TRBV6-6; J: TRBJ2-6; D: TRBD2; size: .; DNA: TGTGCCAGCAGCCTTCGGGGGGTCGAAGCCAACGTCCTGACTTTC; CDR3: CASSLRGVEANVLTF
V: TRBV27; J: TRBJ1-3; D: TRBD1; size: .; DNA: TGTGCCAGCAGTTTAACCCCAGGGGGCACAGGAAACACCATATATTTT; CDR3: CASSLTPGGTGNTIYF
V: TRBV7-3; J: TRBJ2-3; D: TRBD2; size: .; DNA: TGTGCCAGCAGCGAACAGACTAGCGCAGATACGCAGTATTTT; CDR3: CASSEQTSADTQYF
V: TRBV6-6; J: TRBJ1-4; D: .; size: .; DNA: TGTGCCAGCAGTTCCCCGGACAGAAATGAAAAACTGTTTTTT; CDR3: CASSSPDRNEKLFF
V: TRBV5-4; J: TRBJ2-7; D: TRBD1; size: .; DNA: TGTGCCAGCGGGACAGCGTACGAGCAGTACTTC; CDR3: CASGTAYEQYF
V: TRBV9; J: TRBJ1-1; D: .; size: .; DNA: TGTGCCAGCAGCGCCTCAGGGTCAACTGAAGCTTTCTTT; CDR3: CASSASGSTEAFF
V: TRBV29-1; J: TRBJ1-5; D: .; size: .; DNA: TGCAGCGTCTCATCAGGGGTAAATCAGCCCCAGCATTTT; CDR3: CSVSSGVNQPQHF
V: TRBV7-9; J: TRBJ1-2; D: .; size: .; DNA: TGTGCCAGCAGCTATGGACGGGGTTATGGCTACACCTTC; CDR3: CASSYGRGYGYTF
V: TRBV11-3; J: TRBJ2-2; D: TRBD2; size: .; DNA: TGTGCCAGCAGTACCCCCAGCGGGAGGGCCACCGGGGAGCTGTTTTTT; CDR3: CASSTPSGRATGELFF
V: TRBV27; J: TRBJ2-2; D: .; size: .; DNA: TGTGCCAGCAGTTTCCGCGGGAACAACGGGGAGCTGTTTTTT; CDR3: CASSFRGNNGELFF
V: TRBV4-3; J: TRBJ2-3; D: TRBD2; size: .; DNA: TGCGCCAGCAGCCAAGATCTGGGACTAGCGGGAGCAGATACGCAGTATTTT; CDR3: CASSQDLGLAGADTQYF
V: TRBV25-1; J: TRBJ2-1; D: TRBD2; size: once; DNA: TGTGCCAGCAGTGAATGGGGCGGGAGAGTCAATGAGCAGTTCTTC; CDR3: CASSEWGGRVNEQFF
V: TRBV6-5; J: TRBJ2-5; D: .; size: .; DNA: TGTGCCAGCAGTATCGACAGTCACCAGTACTTC; CDR3: CASSIDSHQYF
V: TRBV7-9; J: TRBJ2-5; D: TRBD1; size: .; DNA: TGTGCCAGCAGCTTGAGACAGGGGGTAGAGACCCAGTACTTC; CDR3: CASSLRQGVETQYF
V: TRBV30; J: TRBJ2-7; D: .; size: .; DNA: TGTGCCTGGAGTGTCAGCGTCTCCTACGAGCAGTACTTC; CDR3: CAWSVSVSYEQYF
V: TRBV11-3; J: TRBJ2-6; D: .; size: .; DNA: TGTGCCAGCAGCTTAACACACTCTGGGGCCAACGTCCTGACTTTC; CDR3: CASSLTHSGANVLTF
V: TRBV6-1; J: TRBJ2-7; D: .; size: .; DNA: TGTGCCAGCAGTGATCCGTACTACGAGCAGTACTTC; CDR3: CASSDPYYEQYF
V: TRBV7-9; J: TRBJ2-1; D: .; size: .; DNA: TGTGCCAGCAGCTTAACGGGGGGCCCCCATGACACAATTGGGCAGTTCTTC; CDR3: CASSLTGGPHDTIGQFF